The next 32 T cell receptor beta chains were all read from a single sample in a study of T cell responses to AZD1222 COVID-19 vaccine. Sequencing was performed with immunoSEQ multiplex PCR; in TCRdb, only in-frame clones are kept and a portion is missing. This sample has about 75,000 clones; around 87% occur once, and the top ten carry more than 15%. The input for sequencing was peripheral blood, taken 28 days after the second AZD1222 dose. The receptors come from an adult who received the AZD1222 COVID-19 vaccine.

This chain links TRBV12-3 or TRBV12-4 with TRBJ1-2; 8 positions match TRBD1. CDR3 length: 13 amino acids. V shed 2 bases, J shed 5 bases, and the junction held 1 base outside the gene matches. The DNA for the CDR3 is TGTGCCAGCAGTTTAAGACAGGGGTATGGCTACACCTTC. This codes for CASSLRQGYGYTF.

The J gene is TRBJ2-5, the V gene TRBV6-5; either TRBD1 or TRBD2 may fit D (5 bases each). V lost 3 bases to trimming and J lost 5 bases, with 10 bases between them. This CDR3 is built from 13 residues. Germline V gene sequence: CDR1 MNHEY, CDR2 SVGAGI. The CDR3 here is CASSYRGWETQYF. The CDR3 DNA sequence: TGTGCCAGCAGTTATCGGGGCTGGGAGACCCAGTACTTC.

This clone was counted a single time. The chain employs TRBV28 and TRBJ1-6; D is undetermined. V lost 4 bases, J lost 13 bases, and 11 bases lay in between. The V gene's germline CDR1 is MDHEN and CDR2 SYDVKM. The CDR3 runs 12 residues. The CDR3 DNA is TGTGCCAGCAGTTGGGCCCGTTCGCCCCTCCACTTT. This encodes CASSWARSPLHF.

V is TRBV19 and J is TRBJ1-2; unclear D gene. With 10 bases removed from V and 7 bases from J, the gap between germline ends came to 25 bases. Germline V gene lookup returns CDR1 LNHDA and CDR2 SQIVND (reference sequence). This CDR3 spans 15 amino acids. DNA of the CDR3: TGTGCCATGATTCCACACCGGCGCCTCCCCTCTGGCTACACCTTC. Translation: CAMIPHRRLPSGYTF.

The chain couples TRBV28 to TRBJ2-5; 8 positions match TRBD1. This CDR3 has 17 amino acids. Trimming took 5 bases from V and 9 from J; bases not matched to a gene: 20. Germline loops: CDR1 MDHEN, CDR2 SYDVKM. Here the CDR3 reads CASSLSVGTGVTWAQYF. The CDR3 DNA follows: TGTGCCAGCAGTCTGAGTGTTGGGACAGGCGTGACGTGGGCCCAGTACTTC. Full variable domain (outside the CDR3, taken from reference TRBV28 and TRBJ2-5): DVKVTQSSRYLVKRTGEKVFLECVQDMDHENMFWYRQDPGLGLRLIYFSYDVKMKEKGDIPEGYSVSREKKERFSLILESASTNQTSMYLCASSLSVGTGVTWAQYFGPGTRLLVL.

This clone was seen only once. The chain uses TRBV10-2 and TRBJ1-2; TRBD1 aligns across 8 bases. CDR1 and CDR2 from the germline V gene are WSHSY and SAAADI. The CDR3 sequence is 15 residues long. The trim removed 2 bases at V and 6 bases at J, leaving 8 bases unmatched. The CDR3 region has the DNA TGCGCCAGCAGTGAGACCGCAGGGGGCGTACATGGCTACACCTTC. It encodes CASSETAGGVHGYTF.

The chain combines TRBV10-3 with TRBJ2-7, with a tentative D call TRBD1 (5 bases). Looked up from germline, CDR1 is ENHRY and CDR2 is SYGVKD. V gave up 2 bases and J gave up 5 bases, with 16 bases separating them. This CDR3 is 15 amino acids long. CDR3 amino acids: CAISEALPPRDEQYF. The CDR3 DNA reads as TGTGCCATCAGTGAGGCACTGCCCCCCAGGGACGAGCAGTACTTC.

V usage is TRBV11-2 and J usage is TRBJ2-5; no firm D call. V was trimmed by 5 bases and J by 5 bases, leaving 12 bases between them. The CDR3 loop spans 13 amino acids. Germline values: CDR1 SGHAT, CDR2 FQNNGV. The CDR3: CASSTQLVETQYF. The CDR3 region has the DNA TGTGCCAGCAGCACTCAGCTGGTGGAGACCCAGTACTTC.

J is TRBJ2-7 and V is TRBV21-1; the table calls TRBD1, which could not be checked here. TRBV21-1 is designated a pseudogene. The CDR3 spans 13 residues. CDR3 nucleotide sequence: TGTGCCAGCAGGAATACAGGGGTCTCCGAGCAGTACTTC. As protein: CASRNTGVSEQYF.

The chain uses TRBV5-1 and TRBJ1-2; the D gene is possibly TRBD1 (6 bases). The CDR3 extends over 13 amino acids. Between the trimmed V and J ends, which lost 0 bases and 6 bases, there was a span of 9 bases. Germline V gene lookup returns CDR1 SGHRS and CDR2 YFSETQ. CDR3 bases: TGCGCCAGCAGCTTGGACAGGGAGCATGGCTACACCTTC. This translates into CASSLDREHGYTF.

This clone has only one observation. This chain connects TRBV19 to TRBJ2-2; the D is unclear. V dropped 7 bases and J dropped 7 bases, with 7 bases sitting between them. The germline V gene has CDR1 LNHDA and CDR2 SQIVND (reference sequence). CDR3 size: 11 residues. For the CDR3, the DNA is TGTGCCAGTACCAATGTCGGGGAGCTGTTTTTT. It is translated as CASTNVGELFF.

CDR3 in amino acids: CASSFPGANVLTF. CDR3 DNA sequence: TGTGCCAGCAGCTTTCCTGGGGCCAACGTCCTGACTTTC. V usage is TRBV9 and J usage is TRBJ2-6; D is unclear. The CDR3 covers 13 residues. From germline, CDR1 is SGDLS and CDR2 YYNGEE. Trimming took 4 bases from V and 2 from J, leaving 4 bases between them.

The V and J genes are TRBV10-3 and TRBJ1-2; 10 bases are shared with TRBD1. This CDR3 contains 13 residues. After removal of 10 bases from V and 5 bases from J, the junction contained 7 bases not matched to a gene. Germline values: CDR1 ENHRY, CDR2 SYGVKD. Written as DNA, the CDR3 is TGTGCCACCTGGGGACAGGGGAGTTATGGCTACACCTTC. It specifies CATWGQGSYGYTF.

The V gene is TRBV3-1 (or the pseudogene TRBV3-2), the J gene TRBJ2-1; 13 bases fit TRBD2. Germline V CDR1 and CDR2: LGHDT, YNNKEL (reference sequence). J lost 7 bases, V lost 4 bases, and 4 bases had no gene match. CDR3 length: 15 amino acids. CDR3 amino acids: CASSPGLAGSNEQFF. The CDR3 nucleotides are TGTGCCAGCAGCCCGGGACTAGCGGGGTCGAATGAGCAGTTCTTC.

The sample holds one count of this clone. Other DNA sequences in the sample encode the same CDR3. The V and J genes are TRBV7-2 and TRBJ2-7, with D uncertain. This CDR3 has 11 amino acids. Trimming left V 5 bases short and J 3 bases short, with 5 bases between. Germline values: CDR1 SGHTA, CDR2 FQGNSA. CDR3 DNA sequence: TGTGCCAGCAGCGACCGCTACGAGCAGTACTTC. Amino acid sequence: CASSDRYEQYF.

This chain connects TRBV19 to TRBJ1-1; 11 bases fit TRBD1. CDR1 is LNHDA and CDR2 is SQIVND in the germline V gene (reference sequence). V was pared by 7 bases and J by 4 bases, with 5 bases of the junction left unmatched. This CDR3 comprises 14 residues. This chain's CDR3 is CASTPGQGVTEAFF. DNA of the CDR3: TGTGCCAGTACCCCGGGACAGGGGGTCACTGAAGCTTTCTTT.

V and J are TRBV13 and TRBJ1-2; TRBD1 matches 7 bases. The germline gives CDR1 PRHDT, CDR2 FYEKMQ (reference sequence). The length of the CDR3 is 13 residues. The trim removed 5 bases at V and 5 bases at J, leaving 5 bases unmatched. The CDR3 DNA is TGTGCCAGCAGCGGGGACAGTCCTTATGGCTACACCTTC. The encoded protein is CASSGDSPYGYTF.

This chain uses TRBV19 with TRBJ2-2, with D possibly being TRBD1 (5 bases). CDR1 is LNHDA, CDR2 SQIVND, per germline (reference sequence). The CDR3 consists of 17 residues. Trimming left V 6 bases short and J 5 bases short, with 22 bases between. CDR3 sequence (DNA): TGTGCCAGTAGCATCTCGTTTCGCAGGGATGGGACCGGGGAGCTGTTTTTT. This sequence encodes CASSISFRRDGTGELFF.

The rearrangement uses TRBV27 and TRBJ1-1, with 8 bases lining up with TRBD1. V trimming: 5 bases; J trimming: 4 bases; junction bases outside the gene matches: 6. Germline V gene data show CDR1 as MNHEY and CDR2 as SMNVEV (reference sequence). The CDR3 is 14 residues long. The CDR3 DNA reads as TGTGCCAGCAGTCTTGACAGGGGAAGCACTGAAGCTTTCTTT. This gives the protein CASSLDRGSTEAFF.

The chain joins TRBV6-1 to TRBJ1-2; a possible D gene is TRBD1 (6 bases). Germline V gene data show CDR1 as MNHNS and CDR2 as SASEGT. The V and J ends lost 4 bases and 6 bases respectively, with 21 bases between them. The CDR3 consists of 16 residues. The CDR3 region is CASSARTVEPVDGYTF. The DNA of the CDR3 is TGTGCCAGCAGTGCCCGGACAGTTGAACCTGTAGATGGCTACACCTTC.

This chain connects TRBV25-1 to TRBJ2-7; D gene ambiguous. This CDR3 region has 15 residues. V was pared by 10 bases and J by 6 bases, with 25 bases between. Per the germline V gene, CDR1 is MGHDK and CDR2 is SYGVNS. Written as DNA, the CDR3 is TGTGCCAACAACCCTCCTGACCCCCGGTTGTGCGAGCAGTACTTC. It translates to CANNPPDPRLCEQYF.

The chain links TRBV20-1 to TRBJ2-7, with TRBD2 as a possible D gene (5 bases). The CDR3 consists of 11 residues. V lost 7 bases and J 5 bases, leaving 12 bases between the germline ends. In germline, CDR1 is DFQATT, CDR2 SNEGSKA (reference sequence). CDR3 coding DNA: TGCAGTGTCTCGGGGAACGACGAGCAGTACTTC. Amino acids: CSVSGNDEQYF.

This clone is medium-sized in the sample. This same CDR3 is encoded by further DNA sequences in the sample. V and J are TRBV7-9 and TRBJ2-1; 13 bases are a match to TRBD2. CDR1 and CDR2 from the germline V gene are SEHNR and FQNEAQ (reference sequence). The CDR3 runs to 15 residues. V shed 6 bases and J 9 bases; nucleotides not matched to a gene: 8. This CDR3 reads CASSKLAGGPGEQFF. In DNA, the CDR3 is TGTGCCAGCAGTAAACTAGCGGGGGGGCCGGGTGAGCAGTTCTTC. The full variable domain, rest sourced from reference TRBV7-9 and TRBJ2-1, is DTGVSQNPRHKITKRGQNVTFRCDPISEHNRLYWYRQTLGQGPEFLTYFQNEAQLEKSRLLSDRFSAERPKGSFSTLEIQRTEQGDSAMYLCASSKLAGGPGEQFFGPGTRLTVL.

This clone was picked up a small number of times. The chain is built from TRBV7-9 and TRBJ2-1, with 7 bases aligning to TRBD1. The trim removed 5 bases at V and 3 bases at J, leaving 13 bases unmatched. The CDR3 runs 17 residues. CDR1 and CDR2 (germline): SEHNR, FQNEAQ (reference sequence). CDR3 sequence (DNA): TGTGCCAGCAGCCCCGGACCTACAGGGGTCCTCTACAATGAGCAGTTCTTC. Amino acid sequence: CASSPGPTGVLYNEQFF.

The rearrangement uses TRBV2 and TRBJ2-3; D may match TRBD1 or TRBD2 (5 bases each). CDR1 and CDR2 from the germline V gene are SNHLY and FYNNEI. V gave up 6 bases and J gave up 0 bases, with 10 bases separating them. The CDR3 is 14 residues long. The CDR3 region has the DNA TGTGCCAGCAGGTGGGGGACCAGCACAGATACGCAGTATTTT. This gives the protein CASRWGTSTDTQYF.

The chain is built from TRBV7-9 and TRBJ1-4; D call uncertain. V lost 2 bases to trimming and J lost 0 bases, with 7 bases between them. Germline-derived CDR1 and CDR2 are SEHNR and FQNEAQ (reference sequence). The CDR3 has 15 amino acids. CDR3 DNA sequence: TGTGCCAGCAGCTTATCGTCTGCAACTAATGAAAAACTGTTTTTT. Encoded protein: CASSLSSATNEKLFF.

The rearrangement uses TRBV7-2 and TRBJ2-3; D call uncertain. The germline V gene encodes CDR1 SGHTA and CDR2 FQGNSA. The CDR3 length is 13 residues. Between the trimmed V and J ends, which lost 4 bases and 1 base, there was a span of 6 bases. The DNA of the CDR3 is TGTGCCAGCAGCTCCCCCGGCACAGATACGCAGTATTTT. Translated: CASSSPGTDTQYF.

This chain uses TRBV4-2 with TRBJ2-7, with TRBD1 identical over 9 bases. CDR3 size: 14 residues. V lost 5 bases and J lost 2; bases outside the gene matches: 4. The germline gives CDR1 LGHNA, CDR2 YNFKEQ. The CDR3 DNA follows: TGTGCCAGCAGCGATAGGACAGGGGCCTACGAGCAGTACTTC. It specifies CASSDRTGAYEQYF.

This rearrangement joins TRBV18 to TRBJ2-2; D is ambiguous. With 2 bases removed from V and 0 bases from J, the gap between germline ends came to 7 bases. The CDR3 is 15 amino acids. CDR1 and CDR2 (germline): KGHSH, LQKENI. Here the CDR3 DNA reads TGTGCCAGCTCACCATCCCAGGCGAACACCGGGGAGCTGTTTTTT. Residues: CASSPSQANTGELFF.

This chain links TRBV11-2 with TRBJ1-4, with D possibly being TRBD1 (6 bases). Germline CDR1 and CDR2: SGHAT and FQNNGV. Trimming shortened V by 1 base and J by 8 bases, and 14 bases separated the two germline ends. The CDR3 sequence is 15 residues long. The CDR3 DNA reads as TGTGCCAGCAGCTTAGTCCCCACAGGGTGGGAAAAACTGTTTTTT. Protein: CASSLVPTGWEKLFF. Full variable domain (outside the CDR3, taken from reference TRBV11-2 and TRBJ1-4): EAGVAQSPRYKIIEKRQSVAFWCNPISGHATLYWYQQILGQGPKLLIQFQNNGVVDDSQLPKDRFSAERLKGVDSTLKIQPAKLEDSAVYLCASSLVPTGWEKLFFGSGTQLSVL.

CDR3 DNA sequence: TGTGCCAGCACCGCGGACAGGGAACGTCAGCCCCAGCATTTT. Its protein is CASTADRERQPQHF. The rearrangement links TRBV6-5 to TRBJ1-5; 8 bases are shared with TRBD1. CDR3 length: 14 amino acids. V shed 7 bases, J shed 6 bases, and the junction held 8 bases outside the gene matches. Per the germline V gene, CDR1 is MNHEY and CDR2 is SVGAGI.

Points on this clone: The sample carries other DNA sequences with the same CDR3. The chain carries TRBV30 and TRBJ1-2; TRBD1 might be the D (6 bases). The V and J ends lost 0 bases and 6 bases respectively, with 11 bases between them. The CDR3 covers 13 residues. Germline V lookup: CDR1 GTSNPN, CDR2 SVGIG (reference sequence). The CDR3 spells CAWSVGGLDGYTF. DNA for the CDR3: TGTGCCTGGAGTGTGGGGGGGCTTGATGGCTACACCTTC.